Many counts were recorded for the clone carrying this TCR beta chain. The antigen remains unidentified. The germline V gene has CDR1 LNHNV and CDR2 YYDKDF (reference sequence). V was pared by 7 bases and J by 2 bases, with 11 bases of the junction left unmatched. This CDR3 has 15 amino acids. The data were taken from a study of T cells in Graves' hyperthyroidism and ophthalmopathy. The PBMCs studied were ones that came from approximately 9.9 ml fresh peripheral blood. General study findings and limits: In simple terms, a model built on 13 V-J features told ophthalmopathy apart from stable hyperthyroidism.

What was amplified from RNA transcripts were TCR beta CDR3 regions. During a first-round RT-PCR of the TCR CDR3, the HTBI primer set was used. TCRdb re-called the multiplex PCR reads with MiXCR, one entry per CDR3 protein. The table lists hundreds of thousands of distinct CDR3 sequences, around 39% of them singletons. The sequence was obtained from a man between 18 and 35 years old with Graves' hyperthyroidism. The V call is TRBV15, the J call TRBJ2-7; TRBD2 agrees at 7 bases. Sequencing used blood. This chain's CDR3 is CATTQQASGAYEQYF. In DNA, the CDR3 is TGTGCCACCACCCAGCAGGCTAGCGGCGCCTACGAGCAGTACTTC.